This note documents a single TCR beta chain sequence. Trimming at V came to 5 bases and at J to 2 bases, leaving 5 bases not matched to a gene. The CDR3 is made up of 15 amino acids. Germline V gives CDR1 LNHDA, CDR2 SQIVND (reference sequence). This entry is derived from a study of blood T cell repertoires in COVID-19. Per the original data handling: For nucleated cells, counts were estimated from reference gene primer amplification. Assay: immunoSEQ multiplex PCR; the TCRdb copy retains only in-frame clones and omits some. V, J and clone size reflect that table, while D and trimming were determined from the DNA. The table has around 78,000 clones, roughly 88% seen once; the top ten hold 45%.

This TCR was sampled from a human donor in a cohort sampled during active COVID-19. This sequence joins TRBV19 and TRBJ2-7; 11 bases are shared with TRBD2. Sequenced material: peripheral blood. This chain's CDR3 is CASSGGTSGTYEQYF. The CDR3, as DNA: TGTGCCAGTAGTGGGGGGACTAGCGGTACCTACGAGCAGTACTTC.